This T cell receptor (beta chain) was observed in a study of shared clonotypes between healthy human individuals. V lost 3 bases to trimming and J lost 0 bases, with 6 bases between them. The germline CDR1 and CDR2 sequences are KGHSH and LQKENI. The CDR3 totals 13 residues. The table lists this clone with a few counts. This sample also contains other DNA sequences that code for the same CDR3. Profiled with immunoSEQ multiplex PCR; TCRdb holds only in-frame clones, not every one. The sample lists about 500,000 clones; 60% to 80% were seen once. The source material was PBMCs. This clonotype was obtained from a woman in her thirties or forties in good health. Some clones in this sample may be carry-over from other donors' samples. This chain uses TRBV18 with TRBJ2-7; D remains unclear. The CDR3 spells CASSPGLSYEQYF. The CDR3 nucleotides are TGTGCCAGCTCACCGGGCCTCTCCTACGAGCAGTACTTC.